This TCR beta chain was retrieved from a study of blood T cell repertoires in COVID-19 (TCRdb year 2020). Background for the entire study: Samples from collaborators originated in the United States, Italy and Spain and spanned both the acute and convalescent phases of COVID-19. The prospective study material was composed of cDNA or gDNA derived from T cells, B-cell-depleted T cells, or PBMCs. The dataset comprised deeply sampled blood TCRbeta repertoires from subjects exposed to, actively infected with, or recovered from COVID-19. The repertoires were made available in a free public database intended to serve as a resource for research on the immune response to SARS-CoV-2. Samples came from the ongoing ImmuneRACE study (first 160 participants) plus 1,254 subjects from 6 global collaborators. The sample metadata nearly always contained a de-identified subject ID, COVID-19 status, age in years and sex. Where available, HLA class I and class II types were obtained from metadata supplied by the sample provider rather than from assay-based typing.

TCRbeta CDR3 regions were amplified from genomic DNA by means of the immunoSEQ Assay, a bias-controlled multiplex PCR. The original pipeline was this. The number of nucleated cells in each sample was estimated by amplification of reference gene primers within the assay. To quantify the absolute abundance of each unique TCRbeta CDR3 rearrangement, sequence reads were collapsed and filtered. For each sample, productive Simpson clonality was calculated as the square root of Simpson's diversity index over productive rearrangements. In TCRdb, the immuneACCESS table is reduced to in-frame sequences with V and J assigned. These tables do not hold every clone; where another copy was compared, an unresolved V gene accounts for under half, and the others remain unexplained. The DNA gave D and trimming, while V, J and clone size come from that table. Here the sample has approximately 180,000 clones; roughly 76% occur a single time. The top ten hold around 12% of the sample.

V and J are trimmed by 8 bases and 2 bases, and the gene matches miss 4 bases of the junction. CDR1 and CDR2 are drawn from the germline V gene: SNHLY, FYNNEI. The CDR3 runs 13 residues from the cysteine to the phenylalanine. The only DNA kept is the CDR3, 39 bases in frame from the first base. The full study reports these points: How much clinical and demographic metadata was included differed by source and by participant, and the metadata was provided uncurated.

As to this clone: What antigen it recognizes has not been identified. It has no much larger one-base neighbor in the sample; base qualities were not kept.

At one collaborating source in Seattle, patients were enrolled during active infection and were followed longitudinally through the course of disease. Collaborating institutions collected whole blood in K2EDTA tubes following their own protocols. For TCRbeta analysis, collaborators shipped samples as frozen whole blood, isolated PBMCs, or DNA extracted from either of those sample types. This chain joins TRBV2 to TRBJ1-2; 8 bases in between match TRBD1. Input material: peripheral blood. This receptor was identified in a woman older than 75 with COVID-19, enrolled during active disease. The nucleotide sequence reads TGTGCCAGCGGACAGGGCATAAACTATGGCTACACCTTC. This sequence encodes CASGQGINYGYTF.